This entry lists 30 T cell receptor beta chains sequenced from one sample in a study of cytomegalovirus exposure and HLA in healthy donors. Generated by immunoSEQ multiplex PCR, the TCRdb table keeps only in-frame clones and is missing some. The sample records about 240,000 clones, more than 75% being singletons. Sequencing used PBMCs. These TCRs come from a woman aged 25 to 39 in good health and CMV-seropositive.

The rearrangement uses TRBV15 and TRBJ1-4, with D unclear. The length of the CDR3 is 16 residues. Germline V gives CDR1 LNHNV, CDR2 YYDKDF (reference sequence). V lost 3 bases and J 4 bases, leaving 15 bases between the germline ends. The DNA of the CDR3 is TGTGCCACCAGCAGGAGTCGACTTATCGGTAATGAAAAACTGTTTTTT. Its protein product is CATSRSRLIGNEKLFF.

In its sample, this clone was seen a few times. V and J are TRBV30 and TRBJ2-3; a possible D gene is TRBD2 (9 bases). This CDR3 region has 17 residues. Germline V gene lookup returns CDR1 GTSNPN and CDR2 SVGIG (reference sequence). The ends were cut back, 3 bases at V and 2 bases at J, with 21 bases in the middle. CDR3 residues: CAWSAQGAGGATDTQYF. The CDR3, as DNA: TGTGCCTGGAGCGCCCAGGGGGCGGGGGGGGCCACAGATACGCAGTATTTT.

The CDR3 here is CASSQALAEDPYNEQFF. As DNA, the CDR3 is TGTGCCAGCAGCCAAGCCCTGGCGGAGGACCCCTACAATGAGCAGTTCTTC. The chain combines TRBV4-2 with TRBJ2-1; perhaps TRBD2 as D (5 bases). In germline, CDR1 is LGHNA, CDR2 YNFKEQ. V was shortened by 1 base and J by 2 bases, with 15 bases between the two germline ends. The CDR3 spans 17 residues.

The chain uses TRBV27 and TRBJ2-5; 15 bases are a match to TRBD2. The germline gives CDR1 MNHEY, CDR2 SMNVEV (reference sequence). There are 17 residues in the CDR3. V trimming: 5 bases; J trimming: 5 bases; junction bases outside the gene matches: 9. The DNA of the CDR3 is TGTGCCAGCAGTCCGTGGACTAGCGGGAGGGCCAGTGAGACCCAGTACTTC. Its translation: CASSPWTSGRASETQYF.

The gene calls are TRBV18 and TRBJ1-1; tentative D call: TRBD1 (6 bases). The CDR3 length is 15 residues. V lost 2 bases, J lost 1 base, and 11 bases lay in between. CDR1 KGHSH and CDR2 LQKENI come from the germline V gene. CDR3 bases: TGTGCCAGCTCACCAGTCGGCAGGGGGAACACTGAAGCTTTCTTT. This encodes CASSPVGRGNTEAFF. The full variable domain, with the rest looked up from reference TRBV18 and TRBJ1-1, is NAGVMQNPRHLVRRRGQEARLRCSPMKGHSHVYWYRQLPEEGLKFMVYLQKENIIDESGMPKERFSAEFPKEGPSILRIQQVVRGDSAAYFCASSPVGRGNTEAFFGQGTRLTVV.

This clone was seen a few times. This rearrangement joins TRBV21-1 to TRBJ1-1; the table's D call of TRBD1 was not tested on the DNA. TRBV21-1 is reported as a pseudogene. The CDR3 covers 10 residues. CDR3: CASNITEAFF. CDR3 in DNA: TGTGCCAGCAACATCACTGAAGCTTTCTTT.

This clone showed up just a few times. The chain is built from TRBV27 and TRBJ2-1, with 8 nucleotides matching TRBD2. This CDR3 comprises 14 residues. Trimming at V came to 6 bases and at J to 1 base, leaving 2 bases not matched to a gene. The V gene's germline CDR1 is MNHEY and CDR2 SMNVEV (reference sequence). CDR3 DNA: TGTGCCAGCAGCCGGGGGGGATCCTACAATGAGCAGTTCTTC. Amino acid sequence: CASSRGGSYNEQFF.

This clone was detected once. The CDR3 coding sequence is TGTGCCAGCAGTGAAGTCTCGCGGCCGAGCTCCTACAATGAGCAGTTCTTC. Translated, it gives CASSEVSRPSSYNEQFF. The chain employs TRBV6-1 and TRBJ2-1; unclear D gene. Between the trimmed V and J ends, which lost 1 base and 0 bases, there was a span of 13 bases. This CDR3 has 17 amino acids. Looked up from germline, CDR1 is MNHNS and CDR2 is SASEGT.

This clone has just a few counts. The chain has TRBV2 and TRBJ2-7; TRBD1 is a possible D gene (5 bases). Germline V gives CDR1 SNHLY, CDR2 FYNNEI. Trimming took 3 bases from V and 3 from J, leaving 6 bases between them. The CDR3 covers 12 residues. The chain's CDR3 is CASSDQGYEQYF. CDR3 nucleotide sequence: TGTGCCAGCAGTGATCAGGGCTACGAGCAGTACTTC.

In this sample, this clone turned up once. V is TRBV25-1 and J is TRBJ1-3, with TRBD1 identical over 7 bases. Germline V gene lookup returns CDR1 MGHDK and CDR2 SYGVNS. Trimming took 0 bases from V and 2 from J; bases not matched to a gene: 10. The CDR3 extends over 18 amino acids. DNA for the CDR3: TGTGCCAGCAGTGAATATTTTCCTCAGGGGGTTGCTGGAAACACCATATATTTT. Its translation is CASSEYFPQGVAGNTIYF.

V usage is TRBV6-5 and J usage is TRBJ2-7, with 7 bases aligning to TRBD2. The germline gives CDR1 MNHEY, CDR2 SVGAGI. The CDR3 is made up of 15 amino acids. V dropped 6 bases and J dropped 0; count of bases not matched to a gene: 8. The CDR3 here is CASRRTSESSYEQYF. The CDR3 nucleotides are TGTGCCAGCAGACGTACTAGCGAGAGCTCCTACGAGCAGTACTTC.

The chain combines TRBV5-1 with TRBJ2-3, with TRBD2 identical over 11 bases. The CDR3 has 16 amino acids. CDR1 and CDR2 from the germline V gene are SGHRS and YFSETQ. With V trimmed by 0 bases and J by 3 bases, 3 bases remained unmatched. CDR3 region: CASSLALAGVTDTQYF. Here the CDR3 DNA reads TGCGCCAGCAGCTTGGCACTAGCGGGAGTGACAGATACGCAGTATTTT.

This clone occurred once. The chain joins TRBV28 to TRBJ2-3; 8 bases are a match to TRBD2. The CDR3 runs 18 residues. The ends lost 5 bases at V and 4 bases at J; junction bases unmatched: 17. The V gene's germline CDR1 is MDHEN and CDR2 SYDVKM. The CDR3 bases are TGTGCCAGCAGTCCCCAGGGTTCGGTAGCGGGAATCCCAGATACGCAGTATTTT. This encodes CASSPQGSVAGIPDTQYF.

The chain recombines TRBV29-1 with TRBJ1-3; D not resolved. The CDR3 sequence is 13 residues long. V was pared by 4 bases and J by 0 bases, with 7 bases between. CDR1 SQVTM and CDR2 ANQGSEA come from the germline V gene. CDR3 loop: CSVARNSGNTIYF. The CDR3 nucleotides read TGCAGCGTTGCCAGGAACTCTGGAAACACCATATATTTT.

CDR3 sequence (DNA): TGCGCCAGCAGCCAAGAGGACAGGGTGTTTCAGCCCCAGCATTTT. This sequence encodes CASSQEDRVFQPQHF. The chain employs TRBV4-1 and TRBJ1-5; 8 nucleotides align to TRBD1. This CDR3 comprises 15 residues. The germline gives CDR1 MGHRA, CDR2 YSYEKL. J was trimmed by 6 bases and V by 0 bases; bases with no gene match: 4.

The chain carries TRBV4-1 and TRBJ2-1, with TRBD2 matching over 7 bases. Germline CDR1 and CDR2: MGHRA and YSYEKL. The CDR3 extends over 15 amino acids. With 3 bases clipped from V and 5 bases from J, the junction kept 7 bases outside the gene matches. Here the CDR3 reads CASSHGASGHNEQFF. The CDR3 nucleotides are TGCGCCAGCAGCCATGGGGCTAGCGGACACAATGAGCAGTTCTTC.

The DNA of the CDR3 is TGTGCCAGCAGCTTAGATCTAAACGGTGCCTACGAGCAGTACTTC. It specifies CASSLDLNGAYEQYF. The gene calls are TRBV11-2 and TRBJ2-7; D is uncertain. CDR1 and CDR2 (germline): SGHAT, FQNNGV. Trimming pared 0 bases from V and 2 bases from J, leaving 11 bases between. The CDR3 loop spans 15 amino acids.

CDR3 coding DNA: TGTGCCAGCAGTTCCAAGACAGCATACCCTAACTATGGCTACACCTTC. Amino acids: CASSSKTAYPNYGYTF. The rearrangement uses TRBV27 and TRBJ1-2; a weak D match, TRBD1 (5 bases). The CDR3 length is 16 residues. Trimming removed 4 bases at V and 0 bases at J, with 15 bases between. The V gene's germline CDR1 is MNHEY and CDR2 SMNVEV (reference sequence).

This clone was picked up one time. In nucleotides, the CDR3 is TGCGCCAGCAGCCAAGGACTAGCGGACGACAATGAGCAGTTCTTC. This sequence encodes CASSQGLADDNEQFF. The rearrangement uses TRBV4-1 and TRBJ2-1; 9 positions match TRBD2. The CDR3 is made up of 15 amino acids. V shed 1 base, J shed 5 bases, and the junction held 3 bases outside the gene matches. Germline loops: CDR1 MGHRA, CDR2 YSYEKL.

The chain couples TRBV5-4 to TRBJ2-7, with a possible D match to TRBD2 (6 bases). This CDR3 region has 13 residues. Deletions cut 3 bases from V and 6 bases from J, with 13 bases between. Per germline, CDR1 SGHNT and CDR2 YYREEE (reference sequence). CDR3 nucleotide sequence: TGTGCCAGCAGCTATCAGACCGGGGGCGAGCAGTACTTC. Translated, it gives CASSYQTGGEQYF.

The chain combines TRBV11-2 with TRBJ1-1, with no clear D. CDR1 and CDR2 from the germline V gene are SGHAT and FQNNGV. Trimming took 1 base from V and 1 from J, leaving 7 bases between them. The CDR3 is 14 residues long. The CDR3: CASSLVLWNTEAFF. The CDR3 DNA reads TGTGCCAGCAGCTTAGTTCTCTGGAACACTGAAGCTTTCTTT.

V usage is TRBV2 and J usage is TRBJ2-3; the D gene is possibly TRBD1 (5 bases). The CDR3 sequence is 14 residues long. CDR1 is SNHLY and CDR2 is FYNNEI in the germline V gene. Trimming left V 4 bases short and J 4 bases short, with 12 bases between. Here the CDR3 reads CASSGQSRADTQYF. CDR3 bases: TGTGCCAGCAGTGGACAGTCAAGGGCAGATACGCAGTATTTT.

This clone was counted a few times. The chain uses TRBV28 and TRBJ1-2; D might be TRBD1 (6 bases). V was trimmed by 3 bases and J by 4 bases, leaving 15 bases between them. Per the germline V gene, CDR1 is MDHEN and CDR2 is SYDVKM. This CDR3 region has 15 residues. In nucleotides, the CDR3 is TGTGCCAGCAGTTTGCGCCCGACAGGAATCTATGGCTACACCTTC. This translates into CASSLRPTGIYGYTF.

The J gene is TRBJ2-7, the V gene TRBV13; no definite D call. Germline-derived CDR1 and CDR2 are PRHDT and FYEKMQ (reference sequence). The CDR3 has 13 residues. Trimming pared 2 bases from V and 6 bases from J, leaving 11 bases between. The CDR3 DNA reads TGTGCCAGCAGCTTATGGAGAGTCGGCGAGCAGTACTTC. This translates into CASSLWRVGEQYF.

This clone was observed a single time. The rearrangement links TRBV5-1 to TRBJ2-1; 9 positions match TRBD2. Germline V gene data show CDR1 as SGHRS and CDR2 as YFSETQ. This CDR3 is 15 amino acids long. The trim removed 4 bases at V and 7 bases at J, leaving 9 bases unmatched. This chain's CDR3 is CASSASGDSGNEQFF. In nucleotides, the CDR3 is TGCGCCAGCAGCGCTAGCGGGGATTCCGGGAATGAGCAGTTCTTC.

The rearrangement joins TRBV11-3 to TRBJ2-1, with D maybe TRBD1 (6 bases). The CDR3 totals 14 residues. The germline CDR1 and CDR2 sequences are SGHNT and YENEEA. Trimming left V 1 base short and J 4 bases short, with 8 bases between. The CDR3 loop reads CASSLAGQYNEQFF. The DNA of the CDR3 is TGTGCCAGCAGCTTAGCCGGACAGTACAATGAGCAGTTCTTC. The full variable domain, with the rest looked up from reference TRBV11-3 and TRBJ2-1, is EAGVVQSPRYKIIEKKQPVAFWCNPISGHNTLYWYLQNLGQGPELLIRYENEEAVDDSQLPKDRFSAERLKGVDSTLKIQPAELGDSAVYLCASSLAGQYNEQFFGPGTRLTVL.

This clone was seen a few times. The rearrangement joins TRBV19 to TRBJ1-1; D is ambiguous. CDR1 is LNHDA and CDR2 is SQIVND in the germline V gene (reference sequence). CDR3 length: 10 amino acids. The V and J ends lost 8 bases and 1 base respectively, with 2 bases between them. The CDR3 coding sequence is TGTGCCAGTCGGAACACTGAAGCTTTCTTT. Translation gives CASRNTEAFF.

This rearrangement joins TRBV6-4 to TRBJ2-3, with 7 nucleotides matching TRBD2. Germline V gene sequence: CDR1 MRHNA, CDR2 SNTAGT. The junction had 3 bases not matched to a gene; V was cut back by 0 bases and J by 9 bases. There are 13 residues in the CDR3. CDR3: CASSDSASGTQYF. CDR3 bases: TGTGCCAGCAGTGACTCGGCTAGCGGAACGCAGTATTTT.

The rearrangement links TRBV7-7 to TRBJ2-2, with 9 bases that match TRBD2. Germline V gene data show CDR1 as SSHAT and CDR2 as FNYEAQ (reference sequence). This CDR3 comprises 17 residues. V lost 5 bases and J lost 1; bases outside the gene matches: 8. The CDR3 DNA reads as TGTGCCAGCAGCGCCCTAGCGGGGAGTGTGAACACCGGGGAGCTGTTTTTT. It translates to CASSALAGSVNTGELFF.

The V call is TRBV5-4, the J call TRBJ2-7; TRBD2 agrees at 10 bases. CDR3 length equals 16 residues. Germline V lookup: CDR1 SGHNT, CDR2 YYREEE (reference sequence). V shed 4 bases and J 5 bases; nucleotides not matched to a gene: 12. The CDR3 region is CASSLNRLAGVDEQYF. The CDR3 region has the DNA TGTGCCAGCAGCCTGAATAGACTAGCGGGCGTCGACGAGCAGTACTTC.